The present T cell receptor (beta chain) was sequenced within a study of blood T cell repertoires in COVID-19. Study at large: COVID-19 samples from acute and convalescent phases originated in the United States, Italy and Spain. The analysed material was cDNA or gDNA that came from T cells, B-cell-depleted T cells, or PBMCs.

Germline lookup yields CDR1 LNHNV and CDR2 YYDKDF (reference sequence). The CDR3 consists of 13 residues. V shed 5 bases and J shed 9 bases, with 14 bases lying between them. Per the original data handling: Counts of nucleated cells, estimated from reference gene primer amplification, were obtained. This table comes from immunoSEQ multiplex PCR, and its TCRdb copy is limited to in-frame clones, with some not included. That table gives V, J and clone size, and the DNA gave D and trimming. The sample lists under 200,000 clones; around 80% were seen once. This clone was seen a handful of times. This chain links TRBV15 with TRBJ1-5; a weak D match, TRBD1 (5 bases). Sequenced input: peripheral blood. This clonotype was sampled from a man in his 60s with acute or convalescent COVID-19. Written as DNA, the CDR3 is TGTGCCACCAGCGCAGGGCGGTCGTCGCCCCAGCATTTT. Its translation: CATSAGRSSPQHF.